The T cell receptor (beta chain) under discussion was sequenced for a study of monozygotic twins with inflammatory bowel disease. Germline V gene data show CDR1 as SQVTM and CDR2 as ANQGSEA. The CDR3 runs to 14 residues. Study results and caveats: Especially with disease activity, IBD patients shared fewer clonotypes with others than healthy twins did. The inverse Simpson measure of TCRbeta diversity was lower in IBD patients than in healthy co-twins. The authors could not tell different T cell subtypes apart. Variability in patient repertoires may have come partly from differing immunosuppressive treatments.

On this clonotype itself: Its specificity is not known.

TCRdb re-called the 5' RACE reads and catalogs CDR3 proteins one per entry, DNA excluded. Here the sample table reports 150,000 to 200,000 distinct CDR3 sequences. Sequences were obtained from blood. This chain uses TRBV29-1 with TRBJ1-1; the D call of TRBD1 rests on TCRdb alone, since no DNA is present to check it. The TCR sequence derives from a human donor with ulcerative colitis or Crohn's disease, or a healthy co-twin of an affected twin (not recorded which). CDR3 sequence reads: CSAPGGASDTEAFF. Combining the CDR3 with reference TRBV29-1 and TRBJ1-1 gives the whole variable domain SAVISQKPSRDICQRGTSLTIQCQVDSQVTMMFWYRQQPGQSLTLIATANQGSEATYESGFVIDKFPISRPNLTFSTLTVSNMSPEDSSIYLCSAPGGASDTEAFFGQGTRLTVV.